These 15 T cell receptor beta chains were sequenced from one sample in a study of Ad26.COV2.S vaccination and SARS-CoV-2 variants. Measured with immunoSEQ multiplex PCR; TCRdb has only the in-frame clones, and not every one. The table has about 390,000 clones, 88% seen once. Regarding treatment: 15 to 20 received Ad26.COV2.S at low or high dose, single or two shots; roughly five received placebo; per-sample allocation not given. Sampling was done on day 63 after the first vaccine or placebo injection. The sequencing here drew on peripheral blood, taken in a trial of Ad26.COV2.S vaccine versus placebo. All receptors derive from a person between 18 and 60 years old who received the Ad26.COV2.S COVID-19 vaccine or a placebo.

This sequence joins TRBV6-5 and TRBJ1-6; D may be TRBD1 (6 bases). The CDR3 is 15 amino acids. V dropped 5 bases and J dropped 3 bases, with 11 bases sitting between them. The germline V gene has CDR1 MNHEY and CDR2 SVGAGI. CDR3 amino acids: CASSMEGHYNSPLHF. CDR3 coding DNA: TGTGCCAGCAGTATGGAGGGACACTATAATTCACCCCTCCACTTT.

This chain uses TRBV6-5 with TRBJ2-1; TRBD1 agrees at 7 bases. This CDR3 is built from 12 residues. Trimming took 6 bases from V and 9 from J; bases not matched to a gene: 5. Germline-derived CDR1 and CDR2 are MNHEY and SVGAGI. CDR3: CASRNWTGEQFF. In DNA form, the CDR3 reads TGTGCCAGCAGAAATTGGACAGGTGAGCAGTTCTTC.

The rearrangement joins TRBV30 to TRBJ2-7, with D tentatively TRBD1 (5 bases). Trimming cost V 1 base and J 9 bases, with 13 bases left between them. The CDR3 is 12 residues long. Germline loops: CDR1 GTSNPN, CDR2 SVGIG (reference sequence). The CDR3 sequence: CAWSGGLGGQYF. CDR3 sequence (DNA): TGTGCCTGGAGTGGGGGCCTTGGTGGGCAGTACTTC.

The genes are TRBV6-2 or TRBV6-3 and TRBJ1-1; 7 bases agree with TRBD1. With V trimmed by 2 bases and J by 7 bases, 10 bases remained unmatched. Germline assignment: CDR1 MNHEY and CDR2 SVGEGT. This CDR3 has 15 amino acids. CDR3 residues: CASSYDRVLAFEAFF. CDR3 nucleotide sequence: TGTGCCAGCAGTTACGACAGGGTTTTGGCATTTGAAGCTTTCTTT.

J is TRBJ1-1 and V is TRBV20-1, with D maybe TRBD1 (6 bases). Trimming pared 3 bases from V and 5 bases from J, leaving 16 bases between. The CDR3 sequence is 14 residues long. Germline V CDR1 and CDR2: DFQATT, SNEGSKA (reference sequence). The CDR3 spells CSASLAGAGTEAFF. The CDR3 DNA reads as TGCAGTGCTAGTCTGGCAGGGGCGGGGACTGAAGCTTTCTTT.

Notes on this clone: This CDR3 is also generated by other DNA sequences in the sample. The chain combines TRBV7-2 with TRBJ1-2, with no clear D. The length of the CDR3 is 13 residues. V was cut by 1 base and J by 4 bases, with 7 bases left in between. Germline V CDR1 and CDR2: SGHTA, FQGNSA. The CDR3 loop reads CASSLDRSYGYTF. CDR3 sequence (DNA): TGTGCCAGCAGCTTAGACAGATCCTATGGCTACACCTTC.

Notes on this clone: The same CDR3 is also encoded by other DNA sequences in this sample. The rearrangement joins TRBV3-1 (or the pseudogene TRBV3-2) to TRBJ1-2; no clear D. The V and J ends lost 0 bases and 8 bases respectively, with 10 bases between them. The CDR3 covers 13 residues. The germline V gene encodes CDR1 LGHDT and CDR2 YNNKEL (reference sequence). DNA for the CDR3: TGTGCCAGCAGCCAAGATCTGGTTGGAGGCTACACCTTC. Protein sequence: CASSQDLVGGYTF.

The genes are TRBV7-2 and TRBJ1-1, with D unclear. Germline values: CDR1 SGHTA, CDR2 FQGNSA. Trimming removed 3 bases from V and 3 bases from J, with 17 bases in between. The CDR3 consists of 16 residues. The chain's CDR3 is CASSLDPGRVHTEAFF. CDR3 coding DNA: TGTGCCAGCAGCTTGGACCCCGGGCGGGTTCACACTGAAGCTTTCTTT.

The chain uses TRBV27 and TRBJ2-3, with 8 nucleotides matching TRBD2. The CDR3 has 15 residues. J lost 3 bases, V lost 6 bases, and 8 bases had no gene match. The germline gives CDR1 MNHEY, CDR2 SMNVEV (reference sequence). The CDR3 region is CASRLQAGVTDTQYF. CDR3 coding DNA: TGTGCCAGCAGACTTCAAGCGGGGGTGACAGATACGCAGTATTTT.

This clone has just one count. V gene TRBV6-2 or TRBV6-3 combines with J gene TRBJ1-2; the D is unclear. The CDR3 sequence is 13 residues long. The V and J ends lost 3 bases and 10 bases respectively, with 15 bases between them. Looked up from germline, CDR1 is MNHEY and CDR2 is SVGEGT. The CDR3 sequence is CASSYSVGRDYTF. CDR3 DNA sequence: TGTGCCAGCAGTTATTCAGTAGGAAGGGACTACACCTTC.

Regarding this clone: Additional DNA sequences in this sample encode the identical CDR3. V gene TRBV3-1 (or the pseudogene TRBV3-2) combines with J gene TRBJ2-1; D not resolved. The V end lost 5 bases, the J end lost 4 bases, and 6 bases lay between the germline ends. The CDR3 is made up of 12 amino acids. Germline CDR1 LGHDT, CDR2 YNNKEL (reference sequence). CDR3 loop: CASSLGYNEQFF. The DNA of the CDR3 is TGTGCCAGCAGCTTAGGGTACAATGAGCAGTTCTTC.

This sequence joins TRBV27 and TRBJ2-7; a weak D match, TRBD1 (5 bases). Germline CDR1 reads MNHEY; CDR2 reads SMNVEV (reference sequence). V was trimmed by 0 bases and J by 3 bases, leaving 15 bases between them. The CDR3 sequence is 16 residues long. The CDR3 reads CASSLSPRTSLYEQYF. The CDR3 nucleotides are TGTGCCAGCAGTTTATCCCCTAGGACATCCCTCTACGAGCAGTACTTC.

This clone was seen a single time. This chain connects TRBV10-3 to TRBJ1-6, with TRBD1 identical over 11 bases. Per the germline V gene, CDR1 is ENHRY and CDR2 is SYGVKD. Trimming cost V 8 bases and J 7 bases; bases outside gene matches: 1. CDR3 length equals 13 residues. CDR3 sequence reads: CAIGDRGNSPLHF. CDR3 nucleotide sequence: TGTGCCATCGGGGACAGGGGGAATTCACCCCTCCACTTT.

V gene TRBV25-1 combines with J gene TRBJ2-2, with unresolved D. The CDR3 has 14 residues. V lost 3 bases and J lost 4, with 9 bases in between. The germline V gene encodes CDR1 MGHDK and CDR2 SYGVNS. CDR3 in amino acids: CASSEATTTGELFF. As DNA, the CDR3 is TGTGCCAGCAGTGAGGCTACAACCACCGGGGAGCTGTTTTTT.

The chain is built from TRBV6-5 and TRBJ2-1; 11 bases fit TRBD1. Germline V gives CDR1 MNHEY, CDR2 SVGAGI. Trimming took 7 bases from V and 8 from J; bases not matched to a gene: 10. The CDR3 has 15 amino acids. CDR3 nucleotides: TGTGCCAGCACCACGGACAGGGGGCGGGTTGATGAGCAGTTCTTC. As protein: CASTTDRGRVDEQFF.